These 28 T cell receptor beta chains came from one sample sequenced in a study of blood T cells in healthy people across ages. It was with a sample-barcoded 5' primer and a J-beta primer mix that a second PCR of roughly 6 to 12 cycles was run. MiXCR was run by TCRdb on the 5' RACE reads, yielding one entry per CDR3 protein. This table has approximately 830,000 distinct CDR3 sequences, 60% to 80% appearing once. Sequencing was done on a sample of blood. Receptor source: a man aged 30-40 years in good health.

CDR3 DNA sequence: TGTGCCAGCAGCCAACTCCCCAATGAGCAGTTCTTC. This gives the protein CASSQLPNEQFF. The V and J genes are TRBV14 and TRBJ2-1; the D is unclear. The germline gives CDR1 SGHDN, CDR2 FVKESK. V was pared by 2 bases and J by 6 bases, with 5 bases between. The CDR3 is made up of 12 amino acids.

The genes are TRBV20-1 and TRBJ2-5; D is perhaps TRBD1 (5 bases). The CDR3 is 15 residues long. Trimming took off 5 bases at V and 4 bases at J, with 20 bases between the two ends. CDR1 DFQATT and CDR2 SNEGSKA come from the germline V gene (reference sequence). The CDR3: CSAVGAGVRAETQYF. The DNA of the CDR3 is TGCAGTGCTGTTGGGGCTGGGGTAAGGGCAGAGACCCAGTACTTC.

V is TRBV5-1 and J is TRBJ2-3; 7 nucleotides match TRBD2. Germline CDR1 and CDR2: SGHRS and YFSETQ. V dropped 4 bases and J dropped 5; count of bases not matched to a gene: 4. This CDR3 spans 13 amino acids. The CDR3 reads CASSLTSVDTQYF. CDR3 in DNA: TGCGCCAGCAGCCTTACTAGCGTAGATACGCAGTATTTT.

This sequence joins TRBV14 and TRBJ2-3, with D perhaps given as TRBD1 or TRBD2 (5 bases each). Deletions cut 4 bases from V and 6 bases from J, with 17 bases between. The CDR3 extends over 15 amino acids. Germline-derived CDR1 and CDR2 are SGHDN and FVKESK. This chain's CDR3 is CASSPYFRDEDTQYF. For the CDR3, the DNA is TGTGCCAGCAGCCCATATTTCCGGGACGAGGATACGCAGTATTTT. Full variable domain (missing parts from reference TRBV14 and TRBJ2-3): EAGVTQFPSHSVIEKGQTVTLRCDPISGHDNLYWYRRVMGKEIKFLLHFVKESKQDESGMPNNRFLAERTGGTYSTLKVQPAELEDSGVYFCASSPYFRDEDTQYFGPGTRLTVL.

The chain carries TRBV30 and TRBJ2-4; D is unclear. The DNA end is more similar to TRBJ2-7, so the J call may be wrong. This CDR3 region has 14 residues. Germline CDR1 reads GTSNPN; CDR2 reads SVGIG (reference sequence). The chain's CDR3 is CAWSVQSLTYEQYF. The CDR3, as DNA: TGTGCCTGGAGTGTGCAAAGCCTCACCTACGAGCAGTACTTC.

This chain uses TRBV4-3 with TRBJ1-4, with 7 bases fitting TRBD1. With 1 base clipped from V and 8 bases from J, the junction kept 7 bases outside the gene matches. Germline values: CDR1 LGHNA, CDR2 YSLEER. This CDR3 has 15 residues. The CDR3 DNA is TGCGCCAGCAGCCAAGTTGACAGGGCAGACGAAAAACTGTTTTTT. The encoded protein is CASSQVDRADEKLFF.

In its sample, this clonotype was seen a few times. The rearrangement uses TRBV20-1 and TRBJ1-2, with D unresolved. V gave up 0 bases and J gave up 3 bases, with 11 bases separating them. The germline V gene encodes CDR1 DFQATT and CDR2 SNEGSKA (reference sequence). This CDR3 spans 14 amino acids. CDR3 nucleotides: TGCAGTGCTAGAGATACCGGGTTGGACTATGGCTACACCTTC. This translates into CSARDTGLDYGYTF.

The chain joins TRBV6-5 to TRBJ2-6, with 7 positions matching TRBD1. Unmatched junction bases numbered 9, after V lost 7 bases and J lost 0 bases. Per the germline V gene, CDR1 is MNHEY and CDR2 is SVGAGI. This CDR3 contains 17 residues. As DNA, the CDR3 is TGTGCCAGCATTATGAGCAGGGGGAGCTCTGGGGCCAACGTCCTGACTTTC. Residues: CASIMSRGSSGANVLTF.

This rearrangement joins TRBV6-2 or TRBV6-3 to TRBJ2-1; D is unresolved. This CDR3 has 12 amino acids. Trimming removed 2 bases at V and 6 bases at J, with 5 bases between. In germline, CDR1 is MNHEY, CDR2 SVGEGT. This CDR3 reads CASSYKSNEQFF. CDR3 sequence (DNA): TGTGCCAGCAGTTACAAGTCCAATGAGCAGTTCTTC.

This chain uses TRBV2 with TRBJ1-4; D is unresolved. V was cut by 6 bases and J by 7 bases, with 21 bases left in between. The length of the CDR3 is 16 residues. CDR1 is SNHLY and CDR2 is FYNNEI in the germline V gene. CDR3 amino acids: CASSAYMSGGGEKLFF. In DNA form, the CDR3 reads TGTGCCAGCAGCGCCTATATGTCGGGCGGAGGTGAAAAACTGTTTTTT.

The rearrangement links TRBV4-2 to TRBJ1-6; D not certain. The germline V gene encodes CDR1 LGHNA and CDR2 YNFKEQ. This CDR3 has 17 amino acids. V shed 1 base and J shed 1 base, with 11 bases lying between them. The CDR3 loop reads CASSQVSTGSYNSPLHF. CDR3 nucleotide sequence: TGTGCCAGCAGCCAAGTTTCCACGGGATCCTATAATTCACCCCTCCACTTT.

This clonotype was counted between two and nine times. The chain links TRBV6-2 or TRBV6-3 to TRBJ2-5; possible D gene TRBD1, 5 bases. V was clipped by 6 bases and J by 8 bases, with 16 bases between them. This CDR3 is 13 amino acids long. Germline V gives CDR1 MNHEY, CDR2 SVGEGT. The CDR3 loop is CASSYAKGSTQYF. In DNA form, the CDR3 reads TGTGCCAGCAGCTACGCCAAGGGGTCAACCCAGTACTTC.

This chain connects TRBV7-2 to TRBJ2-4, with a possible D match to TRBD2 (6 bases). CDR1 and CDR2 from the germline V gene are SGHTA and FQGNSA. The CDR3 is 14 amino acids. V was shortened by 5 bases and J by 13 bases, with 21 bases between the two germline ends. In DNA, the CDR3 is TGTGCCAGCAGCCGACCTGCAACCCCGGGGGAGCAGTACTTC. Its protein is CASSRPATPGEQYF.

This chain connects TRBV6-5 to TRBJ2-3, with a tentative D call TRBD2 (6 bases). The germline V gene has CDR1 MNHEY and CDR2 SVGAGI. This CDR3 is 15 amino acids long. V was pared by 7 bases and J by 1 base, with 15 bases between. CDR3 DNA: TGTGCCAGCACCACGTTCGGGACTGGCACAGATACGCAGTATTTT. This sequence encodes CASTTFGTGTDTQYF.

This clonotype was seen a few times. The V call is TRBV9, the J call TRBJ2-5, with D hard to call. CDR1 and CDR2 (germline): SGDLS, YYNGEE. The germline V and J ends were trimmed by 0 bases and 5 bases, with 14 bases remaining between them. The CDR3 is made up of 15 amino acids. The CDR3 spells CASSVGGRLQETQYF. CDR3 sequence (DNA): TGTGCCAGCAGCGTAGGAGGCCGCCTTCAGGAGACCCAGTACTTC.

The J gene is TRBJ2-7, the V gene TRBV5-1; 9 bases match TRBD1. With 3 bases clipped from V and 3 bases from J, the junction kept 4 bases outside the gene matches. Germline lookup yields CDR1 SGHRS and CDR2 YFSETQ. The CDR3 totals 14 residues. CDR3 protein: CASSSSTGGYEQYF. As DNA, the CDR3 is TGCGCCAGCAGCTCCTCGACAGGGGGCTACGAGCAGTACTTC.

This clonotype appeared a few times. The V and J genes are TRBV29-1 and TRBJ2-5; a possible D gene is TRBD1 (6 bases). V lost 3 bases and J lost 1, with 18 bases in between. CDR1 and CDR2 (germline): SQVTM, ANQGSEA. This CDR3 is built from 16 residues. The CDR3 DNA reads as TGCAGCGTTGAGTCTCCCAGGGGCGGCCCCCAAGAGACCCAGTACTTC. As protein: CSVESPRGGPQETQYF.

This clonotype has more than one count but fewer than ten. The chain joins TRBV7-2 to TRBJ2-3; 8 bases map to TRBD2. V lost 4 bases, J lost 3 bases, and 12 bases stayed unmatched. CDR1 is SGHTA, CDR2 FQGNSA, per germline. The CDR3 runs to 17 residues. The CDR3 spells CASSSRAKRGYTDTQYF. The CDR3 DNA sequence: TGTGCCAGCAGCTCCAGGGCTAAGCGGGGGTATACAGATACGCAGTATTTT.

The chain uses TRBV2 and TRBJ2-2; no reliable D call. The germline CDR1 and CDR2 sequences are SNHLY and FYNNEI. V was clipped by 8 bases and J by 1 base, with 2 bases between them. The CDR3 spans 11 residues. As DNA, the CDR3 is TGTGCCAGCCTGAACACCGGGGAGCTGTTTTTT. It translates to CASLNTGELFF. The variable domain in full, completed from reference TRBV2 and TRBJ2-2, reads EPEVTQTPSHQVTQMGQEVILRCVPISNHLYFYWYRQILGQKVEFLVSFYNNEISEKSEIFDDQFSVERPDGSNFTLKIRSTKLEDSAMYFCASLNTGELFFGEGSRLTVL.

A few counts support this clonotype. This chain links TRBV29-1 with TRBJ2-7; D is ambiguous. The CDR3 extends over 12 amino acids. CDR1 and CDR2 (germline): SQVTM, ANQGSEA. Trimming removed 4 bases from V and 0 bases from J, with 7 bases in between. The CDR3 loop is CSVAVASYEQYF. The CDR3 region has the DNA TGCAGCGTTGCGGTTGCCTCCTACGAGCAGTACTTC.

The rearrangement uses TRBV5-1 and TRBJ1-2; 7 bases are a match to TRBD1. CDR1 SGHRS and CDR2 YFSETQ come from the germline V gene. Unmatched junction bases numbered 6, after V lost 2 bases and J lost 2 bases. The CDR3 has 15 residues. CDR3 sequence reads: CASSFRQGTNYGYTF. The CDR3 bases are TGCGCCAGCAGCTTTCGACAGGGTACGAACTATGGCTACACCTTC.

The CDR3: CASSFQGARANYGYTF. The CDR3 DNA reads as TGTGCCAGCAGCTTCCAGGGGGCCCGGGCTAACTATGGCTACACCTTC. The chain has TRBV7-2 and TRBJ1-2; 8 bases are a match to TRBD1. V shed 3 bases, J shed 0 bases, and the junction held 6 bases outside the gene matches. The CDR3 has 16 residues. Germline CDR1 and CDR2: SGHTA and FQGNSA.

This rearrangement joins TRBV15 to TRBJ2-7; D uncertain. The CDR3 extends over 14 amino acids. The V gene lost 0 bases and the J gene lost 3 bases, with 9 bases spanning the gap. The V gene's germline CDR1 is LNHNV and CDR2 YYDKDF (reference sequence). CDR3 sequence (DNA): TGTGCCACCAGCAGAGACAAGGAGCTCTACGAGCAGTACTTC. As protein: CATSRDKELYEQYF.

This chain uses TRBV15 with TRBJ2-5; 7 nucleotides match TRBD1. This CDR3 contains 15 residues. Germline V gives CDR1 LNHNV, CDR2 YYDKDF (reference sequence). J gave up 2 bases and V 4 bases, and 7 bases lay outside the gene matches. This chain's CDR3 is CATSNLGGQQETQYF. CDR3 DNA: TGTGCCACCAGCAACCTAGGGGGACAGCAAGAGACCCAGTACTTC.

In this sample, this clonotype turned up a few times. The chain links TRBV12-3 or TRBV12-4 to TRBJ2-1; TRBD1 or TRBD2 may be the D gene (6 bases each). The CDR3 extends over 13 amino acids. Trimming stripped 7 bases from V and 8 bases from J, with 15 bases between. The CDR3, as DNA: TGTGCCAGCATCTGGAGGGGGGCGGATGAGCAGTTCTTC. The encoded protein is CASIWRGADEQFF.

The chain is built from TRBV7-2 and TRBJ2-4; D uncertain. The J call may be in error: the DNA end matches TRBJ2-5 better. The length of the CDR3 is 14 residues. The germline gives CDR1 SGHTA, CDR2 FQGNSA. The CDR3: CASSWRLVQETQYF. Written as DNA, the CDR3 is TGTGCCAGCAGCTGGAGACTCGTTCAAGAGACCCAGTACTTC.

This chain connects TRBV7-8 to TRBJ2-1; unclear D gene. This CDR3 spans 15 amino acids. Trimming removed 1 base from V and 5 bases from J, with 12 bases in between. CDR1 and CDR2 (germline): SGHVS, FQNEAQ. Written as DNA, the CDR3 is TGTGCCAGCAGCTTAGTCGAATCATCGCACAATGAGCAGTTCTTC. This translates into CASSLVESSHNEQFF. Full variable domain (remainder filled in from reference TRBV7-8 and TRBJ2-1): GAGVSQSPRYKVAKRGQDVALRCDPISGHVSLFWYQQALGQGPEFLTYFQNEAQLDKSGLPSDRFFAERPEGSVSTLKIQRTQQEDSAVYLCASSLVESSHNEQFFGPGTRLTVL.

The rearrangement joins TRBV18 to TRBJ2-3; D may match TRBD1 or TRBD2 (5 bases each). CDR3 size: 16 residues. V was pared by 0 bases and J by 0 bases, with 10 bases between. Germline CDR1 reads KGHSH; CDR2 reads LQKENI. The CDR3 loop is CASSPPGDGSTDTQYF. The CDR3 DNA reads TGTGCCAGCTCACCACCGGGGGACGGTAGCACAGATACGCAGTATTTT.